This T cell receptor beta chain was captured by sequencing in a study of shared clonotypes between healthy human individuals. Overall study results and limits: Relative to memory subsets, naive subsets generally showed larger estimated richness.

As regards this clone: Its antigen is as yet unknown.

TCRdb's table, derived via immunoSEQ multiplex PCR, lists solely in-frame clones and lacks some. The sample lists about 2.3 million clones, about 90% occurring once. Germline V CDR1 and CDR2: SGHRS, YFSETQ. CDR3 length: 17 residues. Trimming removed 0 bases from V and 0 bases from J, with 15 bases in between. The sample comprised naive CD4+ T cells from PBMCs. The subset is: CD45RA+ positively selected. This chain joins TRBV5-1 and TRBJ1-1, with D tentatively TRBD1 (6 bases). The source of this sequence is a man between 18 and 35 years old in good health. Some clones in this sample may be carry-over from other donors' samples. In DNA form, the CDR3 reads TGCGCCAGCAGCTTGGTACAGGGCCGAGGTGTGAACACTGAAGCTTTCTTT. Protein product: CASSLVQGRGVNTEAFF.